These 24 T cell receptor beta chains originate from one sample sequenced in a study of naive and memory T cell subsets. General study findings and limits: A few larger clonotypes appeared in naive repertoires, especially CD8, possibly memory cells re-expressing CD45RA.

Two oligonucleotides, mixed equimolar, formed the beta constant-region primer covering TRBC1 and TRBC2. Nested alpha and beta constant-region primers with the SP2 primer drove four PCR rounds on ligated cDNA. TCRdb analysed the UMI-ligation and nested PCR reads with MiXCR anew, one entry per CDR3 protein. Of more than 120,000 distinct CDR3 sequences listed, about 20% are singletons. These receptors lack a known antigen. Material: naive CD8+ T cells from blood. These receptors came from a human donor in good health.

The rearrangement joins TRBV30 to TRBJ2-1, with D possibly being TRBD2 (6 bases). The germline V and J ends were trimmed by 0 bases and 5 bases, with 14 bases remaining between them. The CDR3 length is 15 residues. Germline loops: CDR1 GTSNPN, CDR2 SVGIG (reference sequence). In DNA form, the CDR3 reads TGTGCCTGGAGTGTATGGGCTAGCGCCGACAATGAGCAGTTCTTC. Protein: CAWSVWASADNEQFF.

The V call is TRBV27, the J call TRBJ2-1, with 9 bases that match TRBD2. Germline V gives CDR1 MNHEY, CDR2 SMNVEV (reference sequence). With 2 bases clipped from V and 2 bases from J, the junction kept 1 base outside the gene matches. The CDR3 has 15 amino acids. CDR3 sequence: CASSLLAGTYNEQFF. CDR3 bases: TGTGCCAGCAGTTTACTAGCGGGAACCTACAATGAGCAGTTCTTC.

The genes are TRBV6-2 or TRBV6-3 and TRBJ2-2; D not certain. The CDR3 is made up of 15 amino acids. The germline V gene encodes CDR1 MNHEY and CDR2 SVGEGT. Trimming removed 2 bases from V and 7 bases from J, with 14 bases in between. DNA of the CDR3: TGTGCCAGCAGTTACGCCAGATTACCCCTCGGGGAGCTGTTTTTT. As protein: CASSYARLPLGELFF.

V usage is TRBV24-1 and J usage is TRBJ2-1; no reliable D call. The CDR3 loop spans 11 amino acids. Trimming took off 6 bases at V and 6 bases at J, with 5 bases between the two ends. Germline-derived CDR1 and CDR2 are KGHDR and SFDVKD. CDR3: CATSFANEQFF. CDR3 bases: TGTGCCACCAGTTTTGCCAATGAGCAGTTCTTC.

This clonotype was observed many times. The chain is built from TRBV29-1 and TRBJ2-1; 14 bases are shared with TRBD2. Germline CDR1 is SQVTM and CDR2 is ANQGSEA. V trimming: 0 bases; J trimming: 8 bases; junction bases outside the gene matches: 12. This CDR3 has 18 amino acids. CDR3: CSVEDRATSGRASDEQFF. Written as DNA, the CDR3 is TGCAGCGTTGAAGATAGGGCGACTAGCGGGAGGGCCTCAGATGAGCAGTTCTTC.

The CDR3 region is CASSLIAGLNYEQYF. The CDR3 DNA sequence: TGTGCCAGCAGCTTAATCGCCGGCCTCAACTACGAGCAGTACTTC. The rearrangement links TRBV7-6 to TRBJ2-7; no definite D call. Germline-derived CDR1 and CDR2 are SGHVS and FNYEAQ. The V and J ends lost 2 bases and 3 bases respectively, with 14 bases between them. CDR3 length: 15 amino acids. The full variable domain, completed using reference TRBV7-6 and TRBJ2-7, is GAGVSQSPRYKVTKRGQDVALRCDPISGHVSLYWYRQALGQGPEFLTYFNYEAQQDKSGLPNDRFSAERPEGSISTLTIQRTEQRDSAMYRCASSLIAGLNYEQYFGPGTRLTVT.

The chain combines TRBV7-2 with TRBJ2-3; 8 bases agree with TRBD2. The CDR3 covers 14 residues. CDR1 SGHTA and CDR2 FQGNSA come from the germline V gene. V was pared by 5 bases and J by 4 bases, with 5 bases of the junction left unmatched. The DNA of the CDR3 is TGTGCCAGCAGCCTTCTAGCGGGCCCAGATACGCAGTATTTT. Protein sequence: CASSLLAGPDTQYF.

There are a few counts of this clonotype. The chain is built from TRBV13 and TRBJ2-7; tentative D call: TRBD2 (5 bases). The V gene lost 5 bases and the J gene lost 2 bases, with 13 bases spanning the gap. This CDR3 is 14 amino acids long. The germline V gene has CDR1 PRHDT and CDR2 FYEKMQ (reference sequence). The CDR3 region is CASSPPGGAYEQYF. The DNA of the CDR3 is TGTGCCAGCAGCCCCCCCGGAGGCGCCTACGAGCAGTACTTC.

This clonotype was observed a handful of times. The CDR3 nucleotides read TGTGCCAGCACTCCCCAAGTGGGGCGACGCACAGATACGCAGTATTTT. It encodes CASTPQVGRRTDTQYF. This chain uses TRBV6-5 with TRBJ2-3; possible D gene TRBD1, 5 bases. Germline V lookup: CDR1 MNHEY, CDR2 SVGAGI. V lost 7 bases and J lost 1, with 18 bases in between. The CDR3 contains 16 residues.

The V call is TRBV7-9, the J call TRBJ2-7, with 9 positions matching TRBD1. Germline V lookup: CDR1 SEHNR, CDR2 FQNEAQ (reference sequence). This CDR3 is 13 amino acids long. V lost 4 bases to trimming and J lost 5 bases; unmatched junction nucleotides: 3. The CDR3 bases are TGTGCCAGCAGCTCGGGACAGGGCAACGAGCAGTACTTC. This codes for CASSSGQGNEQYF. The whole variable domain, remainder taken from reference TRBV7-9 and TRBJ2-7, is DTGVSQNPRHKITKRGQNVTFRCDPISEHNRLYWYRQTLGQGPEFLTYFQNEAQLEKSRLLSDRFSAERPKGSFSTLEIQRTEQGDSAMYLCASSSGQGNEQYFGPGTRLTVT.

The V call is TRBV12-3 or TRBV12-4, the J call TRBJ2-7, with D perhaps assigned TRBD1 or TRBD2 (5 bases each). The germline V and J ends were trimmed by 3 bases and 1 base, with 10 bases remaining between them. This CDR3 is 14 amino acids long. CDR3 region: CASSFGDGSYEQYF. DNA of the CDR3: TGTGCCAGCAGTTTCGGGGACGGTTCCTACGAGCAGTACTTC.

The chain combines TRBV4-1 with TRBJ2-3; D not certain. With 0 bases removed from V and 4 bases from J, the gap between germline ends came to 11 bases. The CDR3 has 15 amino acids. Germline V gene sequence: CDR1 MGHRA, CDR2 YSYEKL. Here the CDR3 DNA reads TGCGCCAGCAGCCAAGACCCCCACTACCCAGATACGCAGTATTTT. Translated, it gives CASSQDPHYPDTQYF.

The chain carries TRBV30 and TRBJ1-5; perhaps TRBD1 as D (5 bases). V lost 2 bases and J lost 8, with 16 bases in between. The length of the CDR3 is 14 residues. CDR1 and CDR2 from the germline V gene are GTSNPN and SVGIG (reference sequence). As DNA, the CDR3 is TGTGCCTGGAGTCGTGGGGGAATAGCGGAGCCCCAGCATTTT. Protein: CAWSRGGIAEPQHF.

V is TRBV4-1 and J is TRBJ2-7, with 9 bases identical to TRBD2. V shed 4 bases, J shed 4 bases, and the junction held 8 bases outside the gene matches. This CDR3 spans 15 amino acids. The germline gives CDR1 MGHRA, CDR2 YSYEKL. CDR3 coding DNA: TGCGCCAGCAGCCCGACCGGGACTAGCTTGTACGAGCAGTACTTC. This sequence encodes CASSPTGTSLYEQYF.

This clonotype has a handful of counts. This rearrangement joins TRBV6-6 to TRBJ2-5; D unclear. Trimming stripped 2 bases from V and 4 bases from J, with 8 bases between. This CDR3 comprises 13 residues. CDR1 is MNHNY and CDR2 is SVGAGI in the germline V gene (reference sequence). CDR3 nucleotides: TGTGCCAGCAGTTACAGGGTGGTAGAGACCCAGTACTTC. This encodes CASSYRVVETQYF.

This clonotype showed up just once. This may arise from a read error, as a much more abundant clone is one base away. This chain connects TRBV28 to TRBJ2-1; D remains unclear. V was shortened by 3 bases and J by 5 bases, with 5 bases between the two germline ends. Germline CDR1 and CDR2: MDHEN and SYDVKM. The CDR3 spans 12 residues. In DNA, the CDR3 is TGTGCCAGCAGTTTTTTGGACAATGAGCAGTTCTTC. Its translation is CASSFLDNEQFF.

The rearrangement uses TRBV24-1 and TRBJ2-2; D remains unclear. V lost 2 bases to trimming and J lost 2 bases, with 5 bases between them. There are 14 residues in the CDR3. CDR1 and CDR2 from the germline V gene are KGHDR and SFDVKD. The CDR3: CATSDSTNTGELFF. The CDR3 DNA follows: TGTGCCACCAGTGATTCAACAAACACCGGGGAGCTGTTTTTT.

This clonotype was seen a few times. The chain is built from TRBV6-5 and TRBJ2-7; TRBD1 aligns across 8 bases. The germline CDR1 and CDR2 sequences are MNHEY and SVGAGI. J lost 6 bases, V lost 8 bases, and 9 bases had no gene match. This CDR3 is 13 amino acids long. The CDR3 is CASLDRVGAEQYF. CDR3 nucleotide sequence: TGTGCCAGCTTGGACAGGGTGGGTGCCGAGCAGTACTTC.

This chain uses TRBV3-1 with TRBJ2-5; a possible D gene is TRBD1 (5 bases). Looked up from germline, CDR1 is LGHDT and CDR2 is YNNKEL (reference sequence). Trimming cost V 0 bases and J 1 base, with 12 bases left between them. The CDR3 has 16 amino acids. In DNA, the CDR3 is TGTGCCAGCAGCCAAGATCAGGGATGGAGCCAAGAGACCCAGTACTTC. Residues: CASSQDQGWSQETQYF.

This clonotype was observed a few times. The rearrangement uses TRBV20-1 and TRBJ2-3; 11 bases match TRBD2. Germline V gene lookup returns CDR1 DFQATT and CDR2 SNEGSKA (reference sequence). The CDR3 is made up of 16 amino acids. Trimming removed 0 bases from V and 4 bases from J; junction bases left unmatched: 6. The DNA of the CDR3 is TGCAGTGCTAGAGATGGTAGCGGGAGGGCCCCAGATACGCAGTATTTT. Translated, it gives CSARDGSGRAPDTQYF.

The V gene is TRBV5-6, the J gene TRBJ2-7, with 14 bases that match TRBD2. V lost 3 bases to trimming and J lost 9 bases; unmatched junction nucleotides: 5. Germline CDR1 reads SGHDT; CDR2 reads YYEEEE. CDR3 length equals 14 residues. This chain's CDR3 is CASSWGLAGDGQYF. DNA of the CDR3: TGTGCCAGCAGCTGGGGACTAGCGGGAGATGGGCAGTACTTC.

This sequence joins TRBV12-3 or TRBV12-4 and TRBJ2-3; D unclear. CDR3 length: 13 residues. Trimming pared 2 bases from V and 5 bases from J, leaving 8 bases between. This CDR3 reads CASSLWAEDTQYF. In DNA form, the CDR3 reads TGTGCCAGCAGTTTATGGGCGGAAGATACGCAGTATTTT.

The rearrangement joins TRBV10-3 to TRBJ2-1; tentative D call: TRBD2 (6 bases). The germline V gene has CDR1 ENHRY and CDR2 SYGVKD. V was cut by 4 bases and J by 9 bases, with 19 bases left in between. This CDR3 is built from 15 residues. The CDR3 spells CAISGTGLPEGEQFF. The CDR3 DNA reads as TGTGCCATCAGTGGGACGGGACTCCCGGAGGGTGAGCAGTTCTTC.

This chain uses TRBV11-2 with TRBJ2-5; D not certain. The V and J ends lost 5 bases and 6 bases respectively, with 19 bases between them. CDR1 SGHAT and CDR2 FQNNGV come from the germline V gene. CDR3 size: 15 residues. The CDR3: CASSHLDEVEKTQYF. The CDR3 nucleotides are TGTGCCAGCAGCCACCTCGATGAGGTTGAGAAGACCCAGTACTTC.